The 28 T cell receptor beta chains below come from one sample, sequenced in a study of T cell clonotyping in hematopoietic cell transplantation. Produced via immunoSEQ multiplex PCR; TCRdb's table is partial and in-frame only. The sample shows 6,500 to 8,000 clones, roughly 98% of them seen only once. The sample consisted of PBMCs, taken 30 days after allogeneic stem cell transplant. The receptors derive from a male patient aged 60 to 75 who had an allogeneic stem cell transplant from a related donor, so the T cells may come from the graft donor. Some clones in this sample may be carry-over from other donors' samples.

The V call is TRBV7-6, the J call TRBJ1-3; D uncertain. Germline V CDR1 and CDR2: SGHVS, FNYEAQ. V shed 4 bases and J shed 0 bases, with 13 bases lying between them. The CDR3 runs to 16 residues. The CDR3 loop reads CASSWTGSTSGNTIYF. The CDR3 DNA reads TGTGCCAGCAGCTGGACCGGTTCAACCTCTGGAAACACCATATATTTT. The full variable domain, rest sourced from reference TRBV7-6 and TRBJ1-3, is GAGVSQSPRYKVTKRGQDVALRCDPISGHVSLYWYRQALGQGPEFLTYFNYEAQQDKSGLPNDRFSAERPEGSISTLTIQRTEQRDSAMYRCASSWTGSTSGNTIYFGEGSWLTVV.

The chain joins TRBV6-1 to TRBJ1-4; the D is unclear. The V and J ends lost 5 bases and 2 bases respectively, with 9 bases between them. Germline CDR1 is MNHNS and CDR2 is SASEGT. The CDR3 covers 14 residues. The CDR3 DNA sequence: TGTGCCAGCAGTCTCGGGCCGACTAATGAAAAACTGTTTTTT. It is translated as CASSLGPTNEKLFF.

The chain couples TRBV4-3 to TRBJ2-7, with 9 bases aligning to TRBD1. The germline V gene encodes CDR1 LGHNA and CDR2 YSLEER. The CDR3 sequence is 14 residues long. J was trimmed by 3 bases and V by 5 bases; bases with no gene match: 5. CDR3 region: CASSVRDRDYEQYF. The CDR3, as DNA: TGCGCCAGCAGCGTCCGGGACAGGGACTACGAGCAGTACTTC.

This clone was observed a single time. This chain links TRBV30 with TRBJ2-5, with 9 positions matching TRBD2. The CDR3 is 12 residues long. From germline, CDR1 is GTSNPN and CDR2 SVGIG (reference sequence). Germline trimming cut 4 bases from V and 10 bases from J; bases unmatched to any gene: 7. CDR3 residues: CAWTSGEGDQYF. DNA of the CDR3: TGTGCCTGGACTAGCGGGGAGGGTGACCAGTACTTC.

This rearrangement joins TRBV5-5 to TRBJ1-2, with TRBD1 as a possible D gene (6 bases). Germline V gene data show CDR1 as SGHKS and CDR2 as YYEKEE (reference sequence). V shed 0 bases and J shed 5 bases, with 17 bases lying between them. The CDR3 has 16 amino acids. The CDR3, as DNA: TGTGCCAGCAGCTTGGCCGTTGGGGGCCTAGATTATGGCTACACCTTC. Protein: CASSLAVGGLDYGYTF.

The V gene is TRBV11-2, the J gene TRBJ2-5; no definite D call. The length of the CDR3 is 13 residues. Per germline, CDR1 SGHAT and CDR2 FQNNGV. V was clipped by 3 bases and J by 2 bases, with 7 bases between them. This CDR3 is CASSFGNQETQYF. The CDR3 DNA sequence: TGTGCCAGCAGCTTTGGCAATCAAGAGACCCAGTACTTC.

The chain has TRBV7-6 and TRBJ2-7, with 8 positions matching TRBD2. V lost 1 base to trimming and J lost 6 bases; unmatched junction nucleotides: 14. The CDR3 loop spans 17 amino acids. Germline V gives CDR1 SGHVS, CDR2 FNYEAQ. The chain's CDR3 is CASSLVSAGEGWSEQYF. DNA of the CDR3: TGTGCCAGCAGCTTAGTGTCAGCGGGGGAGGGTTGGAGCGAGCAGTACTTC.

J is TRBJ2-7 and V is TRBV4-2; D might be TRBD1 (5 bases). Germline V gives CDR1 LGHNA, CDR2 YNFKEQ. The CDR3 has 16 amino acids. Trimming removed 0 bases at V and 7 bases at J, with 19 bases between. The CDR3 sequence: CASSQDSVAGNWEQYF. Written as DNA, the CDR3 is TGTGCCAGCAGCCAAGATTCAGTTGCAGGGAACTGGGAGCAGTACTTC.

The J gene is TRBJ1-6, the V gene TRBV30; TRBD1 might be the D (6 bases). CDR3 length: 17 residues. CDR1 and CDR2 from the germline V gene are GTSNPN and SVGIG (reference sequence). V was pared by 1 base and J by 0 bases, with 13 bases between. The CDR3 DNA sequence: TGTGCCTGGAGTGACTTACAGGGAAGCTCCTATAATTCACCCCTCCACTTT. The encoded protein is CAWSDLQGSSYNSPLHF.

The CDR3 DNA is TGTGCCAGCAGCCCACGATGGGGGAATCAGCCCCAGCATTTT. Its protein is CASSPRWGNQPQHF. The chain recombines TRBV11-3 with TRBJ1-5, with a possible D match to TRBD1 (5 bases). The CDR3 contains 14 residues. Trimming shortened V by 5 bases and J by 4 bases, and 12 bases separated the two germline ends. From germline, CDR1 is SGHNT and CDR2 YENEEA.

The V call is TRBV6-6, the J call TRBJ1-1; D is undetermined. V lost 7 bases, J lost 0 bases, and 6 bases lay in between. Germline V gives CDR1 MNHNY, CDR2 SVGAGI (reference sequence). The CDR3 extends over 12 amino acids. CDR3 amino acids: CASKGLNTEAFF. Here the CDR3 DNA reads TGTGCCAGCAAGGGATTGAACACTGAAGCTTTCTTT.

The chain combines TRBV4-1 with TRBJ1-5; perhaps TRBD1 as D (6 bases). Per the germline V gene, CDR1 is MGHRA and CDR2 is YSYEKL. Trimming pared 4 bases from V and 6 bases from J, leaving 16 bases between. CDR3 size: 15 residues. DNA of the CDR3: TGCGCCAGCAGCCGGGAGAGAGGGGGAAGTCAGCCCCAGCATTTT. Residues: CASSRERGGSQPQHF.

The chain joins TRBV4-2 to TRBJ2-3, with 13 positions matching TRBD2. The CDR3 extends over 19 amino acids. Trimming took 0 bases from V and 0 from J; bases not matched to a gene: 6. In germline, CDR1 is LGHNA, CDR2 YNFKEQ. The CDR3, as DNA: TGTGCCAGCAGCCAAGATTTGACTAGCGGGGGGACTAGCACAGATACGCAGTATTTT. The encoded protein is CASSQDLTSGGTSTDTQYF.

CDR3: CASSLDGMGMNTEAFF. The CDR3 bases are TGTGCCAGCAGCCTGGACGGAATGGGAATGAACACTGAAGCTTTCTTT. This chain connects TRBV5-6 to TRBJ1-1; D is undetermined. The CDR3 sequence is 16 residues long. Germline assignment: CDR1 SGHDT and CDR2 YYEEEE. V dropped 4 bases and J dropped 0 bases, with 16 bases sitting between them.

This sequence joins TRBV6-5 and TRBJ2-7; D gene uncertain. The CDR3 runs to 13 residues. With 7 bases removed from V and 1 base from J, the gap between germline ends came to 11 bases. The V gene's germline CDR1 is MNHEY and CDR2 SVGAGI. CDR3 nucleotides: TGTGCCAGCACCTCGCCGGCTTCCTACGAGCAGTACTTC. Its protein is CASTSPASYEQYF.

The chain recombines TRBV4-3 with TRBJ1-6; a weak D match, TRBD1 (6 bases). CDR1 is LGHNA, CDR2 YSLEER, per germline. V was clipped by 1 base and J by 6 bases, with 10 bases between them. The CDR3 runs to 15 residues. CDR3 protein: CASSQAAGANSPLHF. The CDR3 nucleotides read TGCGCCAGCAGCCAAGCGGCAGGGGCTAATTCACCCCTCCACTTT.

CDR3 loop: CASSLGGASYEQYF. Here the CDR3 DNA reads TGTGCCAGCAGCCTGGGCGGGGCTTCCTACGAGCAGTACTTC. This rearrangement joins TRBV7-2 to TRBJ2-7; a possible D gene is TRBD2 (6 bases). This CDR3 region has 14 residues. Germline V gene lookup returns CDR1 SGHTA and CDR2 FQGNSA. V dropped 5 bases and J dropped 1 base, with 12 bases sitting between them.

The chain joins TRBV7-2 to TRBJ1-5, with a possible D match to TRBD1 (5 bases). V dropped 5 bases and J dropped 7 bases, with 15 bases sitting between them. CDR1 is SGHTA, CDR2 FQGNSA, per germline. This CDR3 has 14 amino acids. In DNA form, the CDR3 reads TGTGCCAGCAGCCGGGACGGGACGGGGCAGCCCCAGCATTTT. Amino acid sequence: CASSRDGTGQPQHF.

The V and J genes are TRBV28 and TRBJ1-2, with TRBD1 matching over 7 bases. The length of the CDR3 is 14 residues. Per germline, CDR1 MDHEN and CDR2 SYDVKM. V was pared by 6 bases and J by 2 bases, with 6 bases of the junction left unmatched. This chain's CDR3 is CASSPGGQNYGYTF. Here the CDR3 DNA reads TGTGCCAGCAGCCCAGGGGGTCAGAACTATGGCTACACCTTC.

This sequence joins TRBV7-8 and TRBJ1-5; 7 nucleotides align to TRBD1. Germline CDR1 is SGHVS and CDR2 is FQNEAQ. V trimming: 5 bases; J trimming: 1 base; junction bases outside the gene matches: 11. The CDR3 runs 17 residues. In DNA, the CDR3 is TGTGCCAGCAGCATATACCCAGACAGGGCGAGCAATCAGCCCCAGCATTTT. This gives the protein CASSIYPDRASNQPQHF.

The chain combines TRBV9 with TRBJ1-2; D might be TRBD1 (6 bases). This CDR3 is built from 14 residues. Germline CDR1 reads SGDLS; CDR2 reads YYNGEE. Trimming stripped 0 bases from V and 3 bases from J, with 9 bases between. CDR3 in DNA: TGTGCCAGCAGCGTAGGGGGGGCGGACTATGGCTACACCTTC. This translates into CASSVGGADYGYTF. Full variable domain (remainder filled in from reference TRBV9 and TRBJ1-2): DSGVTQTPKHLITATGQRVTLRCSPRSGDLSVYWYQQSLDQGLQFLIQYYNGEERAKGNILERFSAQQFPDLHSELNLSSLELGDSALYFCASSVGGADYGYTFGSGTRLTVV.

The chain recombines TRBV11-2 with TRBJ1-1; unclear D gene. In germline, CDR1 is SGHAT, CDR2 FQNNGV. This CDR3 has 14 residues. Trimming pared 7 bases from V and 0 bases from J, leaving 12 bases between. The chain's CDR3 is CASTVESLNTEAFF. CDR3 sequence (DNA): TGTGCCAGCACCGTTGAGTCTTTGAACACTGAAGCTTTCTTT.

Here the CDR3 DNA reads TGTGCCAGCAGCCCGGAGACAGGGGTGAATTCACCCCTCCACTTT. Amino acids: CASSPETGVNSPLHF. The rearrangement links TRBV7-9 to TRBJ1-6, with 8 positions matching TRBD1. The CDR3 totals 15 residues. Germline values: CDR1 SEHNR, CDR2 FQNEAQ (reference sequence). After removal of 5 bases from V and 7 bases from J, the junction contained 7 bases not matched to a gene.

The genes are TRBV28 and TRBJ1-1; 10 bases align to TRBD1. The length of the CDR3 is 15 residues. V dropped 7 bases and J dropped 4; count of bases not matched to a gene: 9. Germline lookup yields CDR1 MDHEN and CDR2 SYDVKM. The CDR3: CASMWDRGGITEAFF. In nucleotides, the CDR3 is TGTGCCAGCATGTGGGACAGGGGCGGGATCACTGAAGCTTTCTTT.

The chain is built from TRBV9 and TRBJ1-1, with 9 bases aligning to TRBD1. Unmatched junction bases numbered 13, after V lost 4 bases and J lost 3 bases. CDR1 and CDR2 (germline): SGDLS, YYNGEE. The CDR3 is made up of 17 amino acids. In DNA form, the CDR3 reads TGTGCCAGCAGCATTTCTACAGGGGGCGCGCCTGACACTGAAGCTTTCTTT. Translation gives CASSISTGGAPDTEAFF.

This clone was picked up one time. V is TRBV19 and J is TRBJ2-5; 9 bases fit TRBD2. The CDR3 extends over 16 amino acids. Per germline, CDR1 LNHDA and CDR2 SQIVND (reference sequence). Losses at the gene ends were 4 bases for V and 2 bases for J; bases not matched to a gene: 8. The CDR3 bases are TGTGCCAGTAGTACAGACCCCGGACTAGCGCAAGAGACCCAGTACTTC. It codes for CASSTDPGLAQETQYF.

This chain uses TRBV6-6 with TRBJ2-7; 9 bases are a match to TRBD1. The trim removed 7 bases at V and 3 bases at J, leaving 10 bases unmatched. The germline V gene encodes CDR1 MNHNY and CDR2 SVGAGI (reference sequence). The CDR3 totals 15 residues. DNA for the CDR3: TGTGCCAGCACCTACAGGGGGCAGGCGCACTACGAGCAGTACTTC. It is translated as CASTYRGQAHYEQYF.

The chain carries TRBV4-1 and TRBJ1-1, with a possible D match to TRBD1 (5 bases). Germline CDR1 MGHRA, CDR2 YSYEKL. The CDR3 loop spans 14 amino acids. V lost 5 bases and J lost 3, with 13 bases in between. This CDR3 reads CASSEQVGHTEAFF. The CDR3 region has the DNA TGCGCCAGCAGCGAACAGGTAGGGCACACTGAAGCTTTCTTT.